This T cell receptor (beta chain) was sequenced during a study of OX40 agonist ivuxolimab in advanced cancers. Across the whole study: An agonistic human IgG2 monoclonal antibody against OX40 (CD134) was given. Patients were about 83% male with ages about 23 to 80, mean around 58. Study findings and constraints: Several nonresponders also turned out to have low normalized T-cell clonal expansion. Clones of CD4+ and CD8+ blood T cells grew by week 6 at doses of 0.1 to 3.0 mg/kg.

The length of the CDR3 is 15 residues. Germline V gene lookup returns CDR1 LNHDA and CDR2 SQIVND (reference sequence). Unmatched junction bases numbered 3, after V lost 3 bases and J lost 2 bases. The protocol was immunoSEQ multiplex PCR, while the TCRdb copy is restricted to in-frame clones and leaves out a portion. Of 50,000 to 75,000 clones listed, around 90% are singletons. With respect to this clone: Its antigen remains unidentified.

This chain joins TRBV19 and TRBJ2-4; 8 positions agree with TRBD1. The sequencing used CD4+ or CD8+ T cells sorted from blood, collected in a trial of the OX40 agonist ivuxolimab. This sequence was found in an adult with an advanced solid tumor such as melanoma, head and neck, liver or kidney cancer. CDR3 DNA sequence: TGTGCCAGTAGTATGACAGGGGCCACCAAAAACATTCAGTACTTC. It codes for CASSMTGATKNIQYF.